Described below is a single T cell receptor beta chain sequence and its context. This entry is derived from a study of shared clonotypes between healthy human individuals. The table came from immunoSEQ multiplex PCR; TCRdb's copy has only in-frame clones and leaves some out. The table lists 330,000 or so clones, about 70% of them singletons. The CDR3 is made up of 14 amino acids. Germline V lookup: CDR1 SGHDT, CDR2 YYEEEE. Trimming stripped 5 bases from V and 2 bases from J, with 13 bases between. The sequence came from a man aged 25 to 45 in good health. J is TRBJ1-2 and V is TRBV5-6, with D perhaps matching TRBD1 (6 bases). The sequencing sample was made of memory CD4+ T cells sorted from blood. Documented subset: CD45RA-negative fraction. The CDR3 bases are TGTGCCAGCAGTGAGGGGGGTAGGAACTATGGCTACACCTTC. Amino acid sequence: CASSEGGRNYGYTF.